This entry lists 20 T cell receptor beta chains sequenced from one sample in a study of T cell clonotyping in hematopoietic cell transplantation. Clones were sequenced by immunoSEQ multiplex PCR, and TCRdb holds only the in-frame ones, with some missing. The sample lists 35,000 to 50,000 clones; about 95% were seen once. Sequencing was carried out using peripheral blood mononuclear cells. The receptors originated from a man aged 30 to 45 in good health. Some clones in this sample may be carry-over from other donors' samples.

This clone has a single count. The chain uses TRBV5-6 and TRBJ2-1, with no clear D. The CDR3 spans 13 residues. CDR1 SGHDT and CDR2 YYEEEE come from the germline V gene. V lost 1 base and J lost 6, with 8 bases in between. The CDR3 loop is CASSLRLSNEQFF. The CDR3 nucleotides are TGTGCCAGCAGCTTGAGGCTGAGCAATGAGCAGTTCTTC.

The chain has TRBV30 and TRBJ2-3, with D unclear. Trimming pared 4 bases from V and 1 base from J, leaving 6 bases between. The CDR3 sequence is 12 residues long. CDR1 GTSNPN and CDR2 SVGIG come from the germline V gene (reference sequence). The CDR3 sequence is CAWNEGTDTQYF. Here the CDR3 DNA reads TGTGCCTGGAATGAGGGCACAGATACGCAGTATTTT.

The V and J genes are TRBV11-2 and TRBJ1-1, with D possibly TRBD1 on 6 matching bases. Trimming stripped 6 bases from V and 12 bases from J, with 14 bases between. This CDR3 is built from 11 residues. Germline CDR1 and CDR2: SGHAT and FQNNGV. The CDR3 nucleotides are TGTGCCAGCAGTAGGGCAGGGGAACCTTTCTTT. Its protein is CASSRAGEPFF.

V is TRBV6-1 and J is TRBJ2-1; a possible D gene is TRBD1 (5 bases). The CDR3 covers 14 residues. Germline assignment: CDR1 MNHNS and CDR2 SASEGT. V lost 3 bases to trimming and J lost 3 bases, with 9 bases between them. CDR3 nucleotides: TGTGCCAGCAGTGATACAGGCAACTACAATGAGCAGTTCTTC. Residues: CASSDTGNYNEQFF.

The chain is built from TRBV6-6 and TRBJ1-5; the D is unclear. Deletions cut 5 bases from V and 0 bases from J, with 11 bases between. The CDR3 contains 15 residues. Germline CDR1 MNHNY, CDR2 SVGAGI (reference sequence). Here the CDR3 DNA reads TGTGCCAGCAGTCGGCTGTCCGATAGCAATCAGCCCCAGCATTTT. Its protein product is CASSRLSDSNQPQHF.

V is TRBV6-6 and J is TRBJ1-1, with 8 bases fitting TRBD1. With V trimmed by 6 bases and J by 8 bases, 5 bases remained unmatched. This CDR3 contains 12 residues. Germline-derived CDR1 and CDR2 are MNHNY and SVGAGI (reference sequence). CDR3 in amino acids: CASSWDRREAFF. The CDR3 nucleotides are TGTGCCAGCAGCTGGGACAGGCGCGAAGCTTTCTTT.

V and J are TRBV6-1 and TRBJ1-2; D might be TRBD1 (5 bases). CDR1 is MNHNS, CDR2 SASEGT, per germline. CDR3 length equals 14 residues. The V end was cut by 2 bases, the J end by 6 bases, with 13 bases between. CDR3 in amino acids: CASSERGDRNGYTF. CDR3 sequence (DNA): TGTGCCAGCAGTGAAAGAGGGGACCGAAATGGCTACACCTTC.

The V gene is TRBV7-6, the J gene TRBJ1-6; TRBD1 agrees at 7 bases. This CDR3 contains 16 residues. Trimming took 4 bases from V and 4 from J; bases not matched to a gene: 7. Germline V gene sequence: CDR1 SGHVS, CDR2 FNYEAQ. Here the CDR3 DNA reads TGTGCCAGCAGCTCCAATGCAGGGGGTTATAATTCACCCCTCCACTTT. It translates to CASSSNAGGYNSPLHF.

The V call is TRBV5-4, the J call TRBJ2-5; D is perhaps TRBD2 (6 bases). Trimming pared 4 bases from V and 2 bases from J, leaving 15 bases between. In germline, CDR1 is SGHNT, CDR2 YYREEE (reference sequence). The CDR3 has 15 residues. Here the CDR3 DNA reads TGTGCCAGCAGCGTGCCCGGGAGCCGACAAGAGACCCAGTACTTC. Protein sequence: CASSVPGSRQETQYF. The whole variable domain, filled in from reference TRBV5-4 and TRBJ2-5, reads ETGVTQSPTHLIKTRGQQVTLRCSSQSGHNTVSWYQQALGQGPQFIFQYYREEENGRGNFPPRFSGLQFPNYSSELNVNALELDDSALYLCASSVPGSRQETQYFGPGTRLLVL.

The chain combines TRBV11-3 with TRBJ2-7; TRBD2 is a possible D gene (6 bases). CDR1 SGHNT and CDR2 YENEEA come from the germline V gene. The CDR3 is made up of 13 amino acids. The V and J ends lost 11 bases and 6 bases respectively, with 20 bases between them. In nucleotides, the CDR3 is TGTGCCTTACCCAGGCGGGAACTCCTCGAGCAGTACTTC. It encodes CALPRRELLEQYF.

V usage is TRBV29-1 and J usage is TRBJ1-4, with TRBD1 matching 7 bases. Germline assignment: CDR1 SQVTM and CDR2 ANQGSEA. The CDR3 consists of 13 residues. Trimming at V came to 6 bases and at J to 6 bases, leaving 7 bases not matched to a gene. The CDR3 DNA follows: TGCAGCGTGACAGGGAAGGGGTATGAAAAACTGTTTTTT. Encoded protein: CSVTGKGYEKLFF. The whole variable domain, remainder taken from reference TRBV29-1 and TRBJ1-4, is SAVISQKPSRDICQRGTSLTIQCQVDSQVTMMFWYRQQPGQSLTLIATANQGSEATYESGFVIDKFPISRPNLTFSTLTVSNMSPEDSSIYLCSVTGKGYEKLFFGSGTQLSVL.

The J gene is TRBJ2-2, the V gene TRBV7-9; D remains unclear. V was shortened by 6 bases and J by 1 base, with 12 bases between the two germline ends. Germline V gene lookup returns CDR1 SEHNR and CDR2 FQNEAQ (reference sequence). The CDR3 runs 15 residues. DNA for the CDR3: TGTGCCAGCAGGAAGCCGGCAGGGAACACCGGGGAGCTGTTTTTT. It yields the protein CASRKPAGNTGELFF.

A single count supports this clone. The chain joins TRBV11-1 to TRBJ2-1, with D unresolved. The germline CDR1 and CDR2 sequences are SGHAT and FQDESV (reference sequence). The CDR3 runs to 11 residues. V was clipped by 1 base and J by 10 bases, with 5 bases between them. CDR3 in amino acids: CASSLEREQFF. In DNA form, the CDR3 reads TGTGCCAGCAGCTTAGAGAGGGAGCAGTTCTTC. Drawing the rest from reference TRBV11-1 and TRBJ2-1, the complete variable domain is EAEVAQSPRYKITEKSQAVAFWCDPISGHATLYWYRQILGQGPELLVQFQDESVVDDSQLPKDRFSAERLKGVDSTLKIQPAELGDSAMYLCASSLEREQFFGPGTRLTVL.

The chain combines TRBV7-6 with TRBJ2-7; a weak D match, TRBD2 (7 bases). There are 16 residues in the CDR3. Germline V gene data show CDR1 as SGHVS and CDR2 as FNYEAQ. V dropped 5 bases and J dropped 4 bases, with 21 bases sitting between them. The CDR3 protein is CASSLGGGAEGYEQYF. The CDR3 DNA reads as TGTGCCAGCAGCCTTGGGGGGGGCGCTGAGGGTTACGAGCAGTACTTC.

This rearrangement joins TRBV11-1 to TRBJ1-1, with 9 positions matching TRBD1. Germline V gene data show CDR1 as SGHAT and CDR2 as FQDESV (reference sequence). V was pared by 6 bases and J by 4 bases, with 3 bases of the junction left unmatched. The CDR3 totals 13 residues. CDR3 sequence: CASRVTGGTEAFF. The CDR3 nucleotides are TGTGCCAGCAGGGTGACAGGGGGCACTGAAGCTTTCTTT.

The chain combines TRBV10-3 with TRBJ1-4; D not certain. CDR1 is ENHRY and CDR2 is SYGVKD in the germline V gene. Trimming left V 2 bases short and J 6 bases short, with 10 bases between. The CDR3 has 14 residues. CDR3 sequence: CAISEKQWDEKLFF. The DNA for the CDR3 is TGTGCCATCAGTGAGAAACAGTGGGATGAAAAACTGTTTTTT.

In DNA form, the CDR3 reads TGTGCCAGCAGCGTAGGCGGGGAGGAGACCCAGTACTTC. Its translation: CASSVGGEETQYF. This rearrangement joins TRBV9 to TRBJ2-5, with D perhaps TRBD2 (6 bases). V gave up 0 bases and J gave up 5 bases, with 8 bases separating them. The CDR3 covers 13 residues. Per the germline V gene, CDR1 is SGDLS and CDR2 is YYNGEE.

The V gene is TRBV29-1, the J gene TRBJ1-2; TRBD1 aligns across 8 bases. J gave up 11 bases and V 7 bases, and 9 bases lay outside the gene matches. The CDR3 spans 11 residues. Germline V lookup: CDR1 SQVTM, CDR2 ANQGSEA. CDR3 in amino acids: CSGVGQGAYTF. The CDR3 bases are TGCAGCGGCGTGGGTCAGGGGGCTTACACCTTC.

V gene TRBV25-1 combines with J gene TRBJ2-1; no firm D call. CDR1 is MGHDK, CDR2 SYGVNS, per germline. This CDR3 is 13 amino acids long. V was clipped by 4 bases and J by 5 bases, with 9 bases between them. The chain's CDR3 is CASSAPGHNEQFF. In nucleotides, the CDR3 is TGTGCCAGCAGTGCTCCAGGACACAATGAGCAGTTCTTC.

The CDR3 loop reads CASSPQTGTTGELFF. The CDR3 region has the DNA TGCGCCAGCAGCCCTCAGACAGGGACCACCGGGGAGCTGTTTTTT. The V call is TRBV4-1, the J call TRBJ2-2; TRBD1 aligns across 7 bases. The junction had 6 bases not matched to a gene; V was cut back by 4 bases and J by 4 bases. Per germline, CDR1 MGHRA and CDR2 YSYEKL. CDR3 size: 15 residues.